The 13 T cell receptor beta chains in this list originate from one sample, sequenced in a study of shared clonotypes between healthy human individuals. CD45RO-negative, CCR7-selected cells formed the naive CD8 fraction, which excluded terminally differentiated effector memory CD45RA+ cells. Here immunoSEQ multiplex PCR was the method, and the copy in TCRdb shows in-frame clones only, minus some. This table has 660,000 or so clones, 95% to 97% appearing once. What was sequenced was naive CD8+ T cells sorted from blood. These receptors were taken from a woman under 40 in good health.

This clone appeared a single time. This chain joins TRBV28 and TRBJ1-4, with D possibly TRBD1 on 5 matching bases. Germline CDR1 and CDR2: MDHEN and SYDVKM. The V end was cut by 3 bases, the J end by 3 bases, with 14 bases between. This CDR3 is built from 16 residues. CDR3 residues: CASSLDPGPANEKLFF. CDR3 nucleotide sequence: TGTGCCAGCAGTTTGGACCCAGGGCCGGCTAATGAAAAACTGTTTTTT. The full variable domain, rest sourced from reference TRBV28 and TRBJ1-4, is DVKVTQSSRYLVKRTGEKVFLECVQDMDHENMFWYRQDPGLGLRLIYFSYDVKMKEKGDIPEGYSVSREKKERFSLILESASTNQTSMYLCASSLDPGPANEKLFFGSGTQLSVL.

This rearrangement joins TRBV5-1 to TRBJ2-7, with 7 bases identical to TRBD1. CDR3 length: 15 amino acids. V was pared by 0 bases and J by 2 bases, with 5 bases of the junction left unmatched. CDR1 and CDR2 from the germline V gene are SGHRS and YFSETQ. The DNA for the CDR3 is TGCGCCAGCAGCTTGGGGGCAGGGGGAGCCTACGAGCAGTACTTC. Translated: CASSLGAGGAYEQYF.

The chain combines TRBV27 with TRBJ2-7; D perhaps matches TRBD1 (5 bases). CDR3 length: 14 residues. Germline loops: CDR1 MNHEY, CDR2 SMNVEV (reference sequence). Trimming pared 6 bases from V and 2 bases from J, leaving 14 bases between. The CDR3 reads CASSPSGQAYEQYF. CDR3 sequence (DNA): TGTGCCAGCAGCCCATCAGGGCAAGCCTACGAGCAGTACTTC.

The chain couples TRBV15 to TRBJ1-3; D unresolved. This CDR3 has 15 amino acids. Trimming removed 1 base from V and 10 bases from J, with 17 bases in between. Looked up from germline, CDR1 is LNHNV and CDR2 is YYDKDF (reference sequence). In nucleotides, the CDR3 is TGTGCCACCAGCAGAGCGGCAGTCACCAAAGAGACCATATATTTT. This encodes CATSRAAVTKETIYF.

There are a few counts of this clone. This chain connects TRBV29-1 to TRBJ1-1; no reliable D call. The CDR3 spans 11 residues. Germline CDR1 SQVTM, CDR2 ANQGSEA. V lost 0 bases, J lost 9 bases, and 8 bases lay in between. CDR3 region: CSVEDQTQAFF. As DNA, the CDR3 is TGCAGCGTTGAAGATCAGACCCAAGCTTTCTTT.

V gene TRBV19 combines with J gene TRBJ1-5; D ambiguous. Per the germline V gene, CDR1 is LNHDA and CDR2 is SQIVND (reference sequence). The CDR3 loop spans 15 amino acids. Trimming removed 5 bases at V and 2 bases at J, with 13 bases between. This chain's CDR3 is CASSFQEDGNQPQHF. CDR3 bases: TGTGCCAGTAGTTTTCAGGAAGACGGCAATCAGCCCCAGCATTTT.

The chain links TRBV5-4 to TRBJ2-1; the match to TRBD2 covers 8 bases. Per the germline V gene, CDR1 is SGHNT and CDR2 is YYREEE (reference sequence). This CDR3 region has 16 residues. V lost 3 bases and J lost 2; bases outside the gene matches: 7. CDR3 nucleotides: TGTGCCAGCAGCTCGGGGAGCGGGAGCCCCTACAATGAGCAGTTCTTC. Encoded protein: CASSSGSGSPYNEQFF.

In this sample, this clone turned up a few times. Other DNA sequences from this sample encode an identical CDR3 as well. This chain joins TRBV4-1 and TRBJ2-1, with 13 bases matching TRBD2. The CDR3 runs 20 residues. After removal of 3 bases from V and 4 bases from J, the junction contained 15 bases not matched to a gene. CDR1 is MGHRA and CDR2 is YSYEKL in the germline V gene. The CDR3 is CASSHRWTSGRSAEYNEQFF. Written as DNA, the CDR3 is TGCGCCAGCAGCCATAGATGGACTAGCGGGAGATCGGCCGAATACAATGAGCAGTTCTTC.

The genes are TRBV2 and TRBJ2-7, with 9 positions matching TRBD2. The germline V gene has CDR1 SNHLY and CDR2 FYNNEI. This CDR3 contains 12 residues. V trimming: 11 bases; J trimming: 4 bases; junction bases outside the gene matches: 6. Here the CDR3 reads CAGGREGYEQYF. The CDR3 DNA follows: TGTGCCGGCGGGAGGGAGGGATACGAGCAGTACTTC.

CDR3 nucleotides: TGTGCCAGCAGCCCCAACAGGGGGCCGAACACTGAAGCTTTCTTT. The encoded protein is CASSPNRGPNTEAFF. The V call is TRBV7-8, the J call TRBJ1-1; 9 bases agree with TRBD1. The CDR3 is 15 residues long. The junction had 5 bases not matched to a gene; V was cut back by 5 bases and J by 1 base. The germline CDR1 and CDR2 sequences are SGHVS and FQNEAQ.

The rearrangement joins TRBV6-1 to TRBJ1-1; 7 nucleotides line up with TRBD1. The CDR3 has 15 amino acids. V trimming: 5 bases; J trimming: 4 bases; junction bases outside the gene matches: 10. The V gene's germline CDR1 is MNHNS and CDR2 SASEGT. The CDR3: CASSPGPGGLTEAFF. CDR3 nucleotide sequence: TGTGCCAGCAGTCCCGGACCAGGGGGACTCACTGAAGCTTTCTTT.

V is TRBV7-8 and J is TRBJ2-1; the D gene is possibly TRBD2 (6 bases). V lost 1 base and J 0 bases, leaving 22 bases between the germline ends. The V gene's germline CDR1 is SGHVS and CDR2 FQNEAQ. The CDR3 runs to 20 residues. The CDR3 nucleotides read TGTGCCAGCAGCTTAGATTCGCGGGACCTGGGCACTAGCTCCTACAATGAGCAGTTCTTC. Protein sequence: CASSLDSRDLGTSSYNEQFF.

The chain carries TRBV2 and TRBJ2-3; 8 bases are a match to TRBD2. The V gene's germline CDR1 is SNHLY and CDR2 FYNNEI. The junction had 5 bases not matched to a gene; V was cut back by 6 bases and J by 6 bases. The CDR3 covers 13 residues. DNA of the CDR3: TGTGCCAGCAGATCGGGAGGGCCTGATACGCAGTATTTT. Translating it yields CASRSGGPDTQYF.